The 16 T cell receptor beta chains below come from one sample, sequenced in a study of blood T cell repertoires in COVID-19. Repertoires were generated with immunoSEQ multiplex PCR, while TCRdb's copy carries only in-frame clones and drops some. The data contain around 93,000 clones, 90% of them singletons. Sequencing was done on a sample of peripheral blood. Every receptor here comes from a man younger than 35 with COVID-19, enrolled during active disease.

The chain joins TRBV3-1 (or the pseudogene TRBV3-2) to TRBJ1-5; D might be TRBD1 (5 bases). Trimming removed 0 bases from V and 10 bases from J, with 16 bases in between. Germline assignment: CDR1 LGHDT and CDR2 YNNKEL (reference sequence). This CDR3 comprises 15 residues. The CDR3 here is CASSQDFTGSSPQHF. The CDR3 nucleotides are TGTGCCAGCAGCCAAGATTTTACAGGAAGTAGTCCCCAGCATTTT.

V and J are TRBV6-5 and TRBJ2-1, with D possibly being TRBD2 (6 bases). V was shortened by 4 bases and J by 4 bases, with 17 bases between the two germline ends. The CDR3 covers 16 residues. Germline CDR1 MNHEY, CDR2 SVGAGI. CDR3 in amino acids: CASSLAATNPYNEQFF. The DNA of the CDR3 is TGTGCCAGCAGTTTAGCGGCGACAAACCCTTACAATGAGCAGTTCTTC.

The chain links TRBV7-2 to TRBJ2-4; tentative D call: TRBD1 (6 bases). The CDR3 has 14 residues. The germline V and J ends were trimmed by 2 bases and 1 base, with 6 bases remaining between them. CDR1 and CDR2 from the germline V gene are SGHTA and FQGNSA. The CDR3 sequence is CASSLQGAKNIQYF. In DNA form, the CDR3 reads TGTGCCAGCAGCTTACAGGGGGCCAAAAACATTCAGTACTTC. Together with reference TRBV7-2 and TRBJ2-4, the CDR3 gives the full variable domain: GAGVSQSPSNKVTEKGKDVELRCDPISGHTALYWYRQSLGQGLEFLIYFQGNSAPDKSGLPSDRFSAERTGGSVSTLTIQRTQQEDSAVYLCASSLQGAKNIQYFGAGTRLSVL.

The sample holds a few counts of this clone. V is TRBV7-2 and J is TRBJ1-1; D perhaps matches TRBD1 (6 bases). The CDR3 loop spans 16 amino acids. CDR1 is SGHTA, CDR2 FQGNSA, per germline. The V end was cut by 0 bases, the J end by 6 bases, with 17 bases between. CDR3 sequence reads: CASSLATGLRGSEAFF. The CDR3 DNA follows: TGTGCCAGCAGCTTAGCTACAGGGTTGAGGGGCTCTGAAGCTTTCTTT.

The V gene is TRBV4-1, the J gene TRBJ2-7; 8 bases agree with TRBD1. The germline V gene has CDR1 MGHRA and CDR2 YSYEKL. This CDR3 comprises 15 residues. The trim removed 3 bases at V and 2 bases at J, leaving 6 bases unmatched. The CDR3 loop reads CASSHLGQGTYEQYF. DNA of the CDR3: TGCGCCAGCAGCCACCTAGGACAGGGCACCTACGAGCAGTACTTC.

This chain joins TRBV3-1 (or the pseudogene TRBV3-2) and TRBJ2-2; D is perhaps TRBD2 (6 bases). There are 18 residues in the CDR3. Germline values: CDR1 LGHDT, CDR2 YNNKEL (reference sequence). V dropped 2 bases and J dropped 5 bases, with 21 bases sitting between them. The CDR3 bases are TGTGCCAGCAGCCAACCCTCAATGGAGACTAGAAGGACCGGGGAGCTGTTTTTT. It specifies CASSQPSMETRRTGELFF.

The gene calls are TRBV5-4 and TRBJ2-7, with D tentatively TRBD1 (6 bases). Germline loops: CDR1 SGHNT, CDR2 YYREEE (reference sequence). The CDR3 has 15 residues. V was clipped by 4 bases and J by 3 bases, with 17 bases between them. CDR3 protein: CASSIRQVGSYEQYF. The DNA of the CDR3 is TGTGCCAGCAGCATCCGACAGGTAGGGAGCTACGAGCAGTACTTC.

This clone was recorded only once. The genes are TRBV6-1 and TRBJ2-2; D is unclear. Trimming removed 7 bases at V and 5 bases at J, with 14 bases between. Germline lookup yields CDR1 MNHNS and CDR2 SASEGT. This CDR3 spans 14 amino acids. The CDR3 DNA reads as TGTGCCAGCATCTTGGAGCGTGGGACCGGGGAGCTGTTTTTT. Protein sequence: CASILERGTGELFF.

This clone was seen once. The chain is built from TRBV5-1 and TRBJ1-1, with 9 bases aligning to TRBD1. Unmatched junction bases numbered 8, after V lost 3 bases and J lost 5 bases. The CDR3 length is 15 residues. CDR1 and CDR2 (germline): SGHRS, YFSETQ. The CDR3 DNA follows: TGCGCCAGCAGCTCAAGACAACAGGGGGCTACTGAAGCTTTCTTT. Translated, it gives CASSSRQQGATEAFF.

The chain combines TRBV7-9 with TRBJ2-7; TRBD2 might be the D (6 bases). CDR1 and CDR2 from the germline V gene are SEHNR and FQNEAQ (reference sequence). The CDR3 sequence is 15 residues long. V lost 4 bases and J lost 5, with 18 bases in between. The CDR3, as DNA: TGTGCCAGCAGCTCCCCGCGGGATCGGCCTGACGAGCAGTACTTC. Protein sequence: CASSSPRDRPDEQYF. Drawing the rest from reference TRBV7-9 and TRBJ2-7, the complete variable domain is DTGVSQNPRHKITKRGQNVTFRCDPISEHNRLYWYRQTLGQGPEFLTYFQNEAQLEKSRLLSDRFSAERPKGSFSTLEIQRTEQGDSAMYLCASSSPRDRPDEQYFGPGTRLTVT.

The CDR3 protein is CASSYDNSNYGYTF. CDR3 in DNA: TGTGCCAGCAGCTATGACAATTCTAACTATGGCTACACCTTC. The V gene is TRBV7-9, the J gene TRBJ1-2; D unresolved. The CDR3 has 14 amino acids. Germline V gene sequence: CDR1 SEHNR, CDR2 FQNEAQ (reference sequence). The germline V and J ends were trimmed by 4 bases and 0 bases, with 9 bases remaining between them.

The chain is built from TRBV24-1 and TRBJ2-3; 15 bases align to TRBD2. CDR1 is KGHDR, CDR2 SFDVKD, per germline. This CDR3 is built from 17 residues. V lost 4 bases to trimming and J lost 5 bases; unmatched junction nucleotides: 6. CDR3 bases: TGTGCCACCAGTGAGCGGACTAGCGGGAGGGCCGGAGATACGCAGTATTTT. Translating it yields CATSERTSGRAGDTQYF.

On this clone: The sample has other DNA sequences that encode this CDR3 too. The chain recombines TRBV19 with TRBJ1-3, with D unresolved. Germline CDR1 and CDR2: LNHDA and SQIVND (reference sequence). The CDR3 covers 14 residues. The V end was cut by 7 bases, the J end by 2 bases, with 12 bases between. CDR3 in amino acids: CASTLGGTGNTIYF. In nucleotides, the CDR3 is TGTGCCAGTACCCTGGGAGGCACTGGAAACACCATATATTTT.

This clone was detected only once. The V call is TRBV2, the J call TRBJ2-3; the D gene is possibly TRBD2 (6 bases). Germline V CDR1 and CDR2: SNHLY, FYNNEI. There are 14 residues in the CDR3. Deletions cut 5 bases from V and 0 bases from J, with 9 bases between. The CDR3 protein is CASSQLASTDTQYF. The CDR3, as DNA: TGTGCCAGCAGTCAACTAGCTAGCACAGATACGCAGTATTTT.

The chain links TRBV9 to TRBJ2-7, with TRBD1 as a possible D gene (5 bases). Germline CDR1 reads SGDLS; CDR2 reads YYNGEE. This CDR3 has 15 amino acids. Trimming left V 0 bases short and J 4 bases short, with 14 bases between. CDR3 bases: TGTGCCAGCAGCGTAGCAGCAGGGTACGGTTACGAGCAGTACTTC. It translates to CASSVAAGYGYEQYF.

This chain connects TRBV23-1 to TRBJ2-1, with TRBD2 as a possible D gene (6 bases). TRBV23-1 is classed as an ORF, of uncertain function. The CDR3 has 16 amino acids. V lost 3 bases and J lost 9, with 21 bases in between. The CDR3 loop is CASSHPRESPLGEQFF. CDR3 bases: TGCGCCAGCAGTCACCCTCGGGAGTCCCCGCTGGGTGAGCAGTTCTTC.